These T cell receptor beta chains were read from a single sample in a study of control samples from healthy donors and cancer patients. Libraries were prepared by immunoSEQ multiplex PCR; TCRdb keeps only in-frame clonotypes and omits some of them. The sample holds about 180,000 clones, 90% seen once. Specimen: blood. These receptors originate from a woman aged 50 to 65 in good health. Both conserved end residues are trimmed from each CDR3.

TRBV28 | ASRPRSQKLF
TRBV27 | ASHRGANYGYT
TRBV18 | ASSPQGAGTEAF
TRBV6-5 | ASSRSFLGNTIY
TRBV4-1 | ATGTGAGADYYGYT
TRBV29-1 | SARTLRYGYT
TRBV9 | ASSLESGHYNEQF
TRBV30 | AWSEGQGHNQFSGNTIY
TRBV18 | ASSPILGGRETQY
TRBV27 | ASSSLGQGNYGYT
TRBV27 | ASSSDRGYDYGYT
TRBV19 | ASWGVTEAF
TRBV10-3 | AIRPGQGYEQY
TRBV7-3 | ASSLNLAGGSTGELF
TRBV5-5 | ASSLGSSYEQY
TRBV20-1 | SATERKSTDTQY
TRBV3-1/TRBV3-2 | ASSQEGHLREQY
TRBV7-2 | ASSLGTGPQH
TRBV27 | ASSSLRGYQETQY
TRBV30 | AWTTSGGANEQF
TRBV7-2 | ASSQTWGNTDTQY
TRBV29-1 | SVPDRAGGNIQY
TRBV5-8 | ASSLQVSNQPQH
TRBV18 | ASSPPPQGGRGANVLT
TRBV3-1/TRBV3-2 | ASSQGLASSGANVLT
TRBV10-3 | AVGGGGGQPQH
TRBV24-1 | ATSDLRGRINEKLF
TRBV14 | ASSQVWGGTQY
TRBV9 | ASSVASGAVTDTQY
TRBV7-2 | ASSPSGWYTEAF
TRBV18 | ASSPEAGRSGNTIY
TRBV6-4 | ASSDYRGTKAF
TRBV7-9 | ASSQRLHGVQGKLF
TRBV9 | ASSIAGGLGEQF
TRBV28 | ASRPTIRLGGETQY
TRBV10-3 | AISEVRVDTEAF
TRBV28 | ASSSPRDRVQPQH
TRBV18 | ASSEDRRSPAF
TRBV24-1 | ATSDPLGLAGRQETQY
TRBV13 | ASSLNLPYPGQGFSADTQY